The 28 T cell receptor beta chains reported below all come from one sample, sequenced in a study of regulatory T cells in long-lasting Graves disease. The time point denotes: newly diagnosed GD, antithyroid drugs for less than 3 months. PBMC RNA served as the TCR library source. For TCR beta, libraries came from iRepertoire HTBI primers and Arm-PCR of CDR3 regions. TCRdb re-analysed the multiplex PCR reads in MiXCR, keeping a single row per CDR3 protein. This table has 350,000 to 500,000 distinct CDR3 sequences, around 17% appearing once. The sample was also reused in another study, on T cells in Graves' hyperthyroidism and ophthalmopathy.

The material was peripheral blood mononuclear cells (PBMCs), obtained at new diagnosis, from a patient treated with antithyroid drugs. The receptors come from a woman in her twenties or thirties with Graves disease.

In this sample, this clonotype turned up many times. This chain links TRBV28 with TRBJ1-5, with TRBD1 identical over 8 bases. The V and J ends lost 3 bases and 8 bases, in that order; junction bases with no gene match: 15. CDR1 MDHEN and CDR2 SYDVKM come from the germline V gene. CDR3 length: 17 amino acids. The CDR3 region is CASSFFRDRYEDEPQHF. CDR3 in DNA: TGTGCCAGCAGTTTTTTCAGGGACAGGTACGAAGATGAGCCCCAGCATTTT.

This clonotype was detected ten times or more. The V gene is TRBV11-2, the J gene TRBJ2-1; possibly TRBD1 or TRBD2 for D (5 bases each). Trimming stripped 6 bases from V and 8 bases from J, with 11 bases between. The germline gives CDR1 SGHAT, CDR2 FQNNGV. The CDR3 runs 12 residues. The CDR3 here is CASSLLGDEQFF. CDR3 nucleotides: TGTGCCAGCAGTTTACTGGGGGATGAGCAGTTCTTC.

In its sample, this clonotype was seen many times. The CDR3 DNA sequence: TGCAGTGCTACCAGACCCGCGGGGTTCACTGAAGCTTTCTTT. Protein product: CSATRPAGFTEAFF. The chain links TRBV20-1 to TRBJ1-1; no clear D. The germline V gene encodes CDR1 DFQATT and CDR2 SNEGSKA (reference sequence). With 4 bases removed from V and 4 bases from J, the gap between germline ends came to 16 bases. The CDR3 is 14 amino acids.

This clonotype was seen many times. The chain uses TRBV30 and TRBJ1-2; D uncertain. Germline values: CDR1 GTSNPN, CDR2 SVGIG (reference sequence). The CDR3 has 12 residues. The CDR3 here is CAIDADNYGYTF. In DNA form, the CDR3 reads TGTGCAATCGACGCGGATAACTATGGCTACACCTTC.

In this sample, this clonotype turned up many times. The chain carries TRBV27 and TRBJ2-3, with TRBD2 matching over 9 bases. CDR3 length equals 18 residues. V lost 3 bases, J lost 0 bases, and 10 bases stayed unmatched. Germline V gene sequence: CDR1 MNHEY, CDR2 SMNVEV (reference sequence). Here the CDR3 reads CASSFSGTSPKSTDTQYF. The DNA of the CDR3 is TGTGCCAGCAGTTTCTCCGGGACTAGCCCGAAAAGCACAGATACGCAGTATTTT.

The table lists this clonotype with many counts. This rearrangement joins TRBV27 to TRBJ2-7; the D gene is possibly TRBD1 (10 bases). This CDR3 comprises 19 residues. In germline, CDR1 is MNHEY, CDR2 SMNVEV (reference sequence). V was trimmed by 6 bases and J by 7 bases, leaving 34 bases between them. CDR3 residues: CASSPGTGDIAGVRGEQYF. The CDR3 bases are TGTGCCAGCAGCCCCGGGACAGGGGATATAGCGGGAGTTCGGGGGGAGCAGTACTTC.

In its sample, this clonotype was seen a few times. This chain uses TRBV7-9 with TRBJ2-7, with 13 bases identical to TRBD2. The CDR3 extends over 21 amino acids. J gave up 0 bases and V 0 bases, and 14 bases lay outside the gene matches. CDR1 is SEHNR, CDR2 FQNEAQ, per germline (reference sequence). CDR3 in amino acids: CASSLAWTSGSSAFFSYEQYF. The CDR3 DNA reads TGTGCCAGCAGCTTAGCGTGGACTAGCGGGAGTTCGGCATTTTTCTCCTACGAGCAGTACTTC.

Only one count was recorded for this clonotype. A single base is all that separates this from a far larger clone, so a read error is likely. CDR3 coding DNA: TGTGCCTGGATGGAGCGGGAGGGCCAGCTCTTC. This gives the protein CAWMEREGQLF. The chain has TRBV30 and TRBJ2-4; 10 bases map to TRBD2. Germline-derived CDR1 and CDR2 are GTSNPN and SVGIG (reference sequence). The CDR3 runs 11 residues.

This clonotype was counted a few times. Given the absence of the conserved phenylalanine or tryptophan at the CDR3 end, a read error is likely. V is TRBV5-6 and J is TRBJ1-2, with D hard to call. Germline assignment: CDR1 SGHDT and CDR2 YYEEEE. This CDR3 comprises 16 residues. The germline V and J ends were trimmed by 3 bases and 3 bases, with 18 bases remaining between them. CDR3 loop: CASSSIEGGGHYGYTL. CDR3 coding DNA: TGTGCCAGCAGCTCGATCGAGGGAGGCGGGCACTATGGCTACACCCTC.

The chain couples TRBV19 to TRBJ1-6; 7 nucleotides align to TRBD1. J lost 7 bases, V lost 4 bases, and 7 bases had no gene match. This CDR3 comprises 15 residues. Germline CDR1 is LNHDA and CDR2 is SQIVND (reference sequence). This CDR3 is CASSTDRRRNSPLHF. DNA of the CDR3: TGTGCCAGTAGTACGGACAGGCGGCGGAATTCACCCCTCCACTTT.

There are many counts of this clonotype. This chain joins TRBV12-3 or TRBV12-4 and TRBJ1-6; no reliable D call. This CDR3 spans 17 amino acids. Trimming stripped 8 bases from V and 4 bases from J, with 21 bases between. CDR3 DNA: TGTGCCAGCGTCCTCGGATCGGGTCAAACATATAATTCACCCCTCCACTTT. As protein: CASVLGSGQTYNSPLHF.

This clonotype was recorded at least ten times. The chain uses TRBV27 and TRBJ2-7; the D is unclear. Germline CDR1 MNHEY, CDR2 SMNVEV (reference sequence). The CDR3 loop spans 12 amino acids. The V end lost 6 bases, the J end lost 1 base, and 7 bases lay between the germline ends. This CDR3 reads CASRRTSYEQYF. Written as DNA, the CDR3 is TGTGCCAGCAGACGCACGTCCTACGAGCAGTACTTC.

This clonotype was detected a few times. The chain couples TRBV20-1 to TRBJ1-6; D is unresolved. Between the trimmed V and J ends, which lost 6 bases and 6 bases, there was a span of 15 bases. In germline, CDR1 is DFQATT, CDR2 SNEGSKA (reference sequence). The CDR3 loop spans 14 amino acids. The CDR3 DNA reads TGCAGTGCCTCCTCGGGCCCTCTTAATTCACCCCTCCACTTT. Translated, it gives CSASSGPLNSPLHF.

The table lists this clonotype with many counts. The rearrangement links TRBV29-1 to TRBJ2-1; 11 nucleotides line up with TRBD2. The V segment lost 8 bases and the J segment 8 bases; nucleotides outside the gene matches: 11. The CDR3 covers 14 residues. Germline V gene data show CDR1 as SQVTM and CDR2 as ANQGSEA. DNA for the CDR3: TGCAGCACAAGGGAGGCTAGCGGGAGGTATGAGCAGTTCTTC. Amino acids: CSTREASGRYEQFF.

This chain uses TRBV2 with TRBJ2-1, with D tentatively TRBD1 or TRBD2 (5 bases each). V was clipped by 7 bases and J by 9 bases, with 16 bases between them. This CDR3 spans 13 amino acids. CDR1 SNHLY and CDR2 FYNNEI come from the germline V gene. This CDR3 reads CASIPGRKGEQFF. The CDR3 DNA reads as TGTGCCAGCATCCCGGGGCGAAAAGGTGAGCAGTTCTTC.

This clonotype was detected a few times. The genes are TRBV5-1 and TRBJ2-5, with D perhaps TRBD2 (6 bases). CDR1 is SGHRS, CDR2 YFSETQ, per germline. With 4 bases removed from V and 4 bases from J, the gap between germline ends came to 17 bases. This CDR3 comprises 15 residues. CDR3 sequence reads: CASSPGGARGETQYF. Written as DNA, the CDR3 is TGCGCCAGCAGCCCAGGAGGGGCGCGAGGAGAGACCCAGTACTTC. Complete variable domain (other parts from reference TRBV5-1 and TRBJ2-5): KAGVTQTPRYLIKTRGQQVTLSCSPISGHRSVSWYQQTPGQGLQFLFEYFSETQRNKGNFPGRFSGRQFSNSRSEMNVSTLELGDSALYLCASSPGGARGETQYFGPGTRLLVL.

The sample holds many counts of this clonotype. Here the CDR3 reads CASRGRDRVGDEQFF. CDR3 sequence (DNA): TGTGCCAGCAGAGGCCGGGACAGGGTTGGGGATGAGCAGTTCTTC. The chain has TRBV2 and TRBJ2-1; 9 nucleotides match TRBD1. Trimming took 6 bases from V and 8 from J; bases not matched to a gene: 11. The CDR3 sequence is 15 residues long. Germline V lookup: CDR1 SNHLY, CDR2 FYNNEI.

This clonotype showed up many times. The CDR3 DNA reads TGTGCCAGCAGCTTAGGTGCTAGCACTTCCTACGAGCAGTACTTC. Protein sequence: CASSLGASTSYEQYF. The rearrangement uses TRBV7-9 and TRBJ2-7; TRBD2 might be the D (5 bases). The CDR3 has 15 amino acids. Germline V gene sequence: CDR1 SEHNR, CDR2 FQNEAQ (reference sequence). The germline V and J ends were trimmed by 1 base and 1 base, with 11 bases remaining between them.

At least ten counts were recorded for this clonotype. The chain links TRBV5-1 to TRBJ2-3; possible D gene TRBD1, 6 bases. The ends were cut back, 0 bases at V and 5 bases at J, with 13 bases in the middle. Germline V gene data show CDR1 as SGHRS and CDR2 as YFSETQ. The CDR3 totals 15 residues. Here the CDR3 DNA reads TGCGCCAGCAGCTTGGGCCAGGGGATGGAAGATACGCAGTATTTT. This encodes CASSLGQGMEDTQYF.

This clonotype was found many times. Here the CDR3 DNA reads TGTGCCGGGAGACTAGCGGGGAACAATGAGCAGTTCTTC. This translates into CAGRLAGNNEQFF. The chain joins TRBV7-9 to TRBJ2-1, with 11 bases matching TRBD2. Germline V gene lookup returns CDR1 SEHNR and CDR2 FQNEAQ (reference sequence). The CDR3 contains 13 residues. J gave up 5 bases and V 11 bases, and 5 bases lay outside the gene matches.

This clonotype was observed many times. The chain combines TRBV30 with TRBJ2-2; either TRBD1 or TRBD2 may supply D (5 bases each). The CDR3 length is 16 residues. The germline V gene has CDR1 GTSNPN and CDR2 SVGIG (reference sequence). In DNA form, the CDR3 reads TGTGCACCTCCCTTCCCGGGGACCACGAACACCGGGGAGCTGTTTTTT. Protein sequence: CAPPFPGTTNTGELFF.

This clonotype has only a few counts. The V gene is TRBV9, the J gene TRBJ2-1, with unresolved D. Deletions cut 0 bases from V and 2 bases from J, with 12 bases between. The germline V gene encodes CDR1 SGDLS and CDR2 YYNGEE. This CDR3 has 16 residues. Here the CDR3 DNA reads TGTGCCAGCAGCGTAGACGATGTCTCAGCCTACAATGAGCAGTTCTTC. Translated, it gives CASSVDDVSAYNEQFF. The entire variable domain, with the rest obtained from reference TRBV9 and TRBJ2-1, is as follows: DSGVTQTPKHLITATGQRVTLRCSPRSGDLSVYWYQQSLDQGLQFLIQYYNGEERAKGNILERFSAQQFPDLHSELNLSSLELGDSALYFCASSVDDVSAYNEQFFGPGTRLTVL.

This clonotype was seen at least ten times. CDR3 bases: TGCAGTGCTGAGATAGCGGATAGCTCCTACGAGCAGTACTTC. This gives the protein CSAEIADSSYEQYF. The chain employs TRBV20-1 and TRBJ2-7; a possible D gene is TRBD2 (6 bases). The V end lost 5 bases, the J end lost 0 bases, and 14 bases lay between the germline ends. Germline V lookup: CDR1 DFQATT, CDR2 SNEGSKA (reference sequence). The CDR3 extends over 14 amino acids.

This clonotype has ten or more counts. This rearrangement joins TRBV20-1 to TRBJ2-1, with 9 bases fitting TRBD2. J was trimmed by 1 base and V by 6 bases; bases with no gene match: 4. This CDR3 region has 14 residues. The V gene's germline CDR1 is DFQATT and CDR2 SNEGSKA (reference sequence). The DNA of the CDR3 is TGCAGTGCCAGCGGGAGGCAATCCTACAATGAGCAGTTCTTC. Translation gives CSASGRQSYNEQFF.

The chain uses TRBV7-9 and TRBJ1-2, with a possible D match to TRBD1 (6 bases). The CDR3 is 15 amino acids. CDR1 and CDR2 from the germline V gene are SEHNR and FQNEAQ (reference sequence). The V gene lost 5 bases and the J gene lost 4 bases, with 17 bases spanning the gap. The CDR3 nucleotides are TGTGCCAGCAGCCCAAGGGGTACAGGGCCCTATGGCTACACCTTC. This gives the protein CASSPRGTGPYGYTF.

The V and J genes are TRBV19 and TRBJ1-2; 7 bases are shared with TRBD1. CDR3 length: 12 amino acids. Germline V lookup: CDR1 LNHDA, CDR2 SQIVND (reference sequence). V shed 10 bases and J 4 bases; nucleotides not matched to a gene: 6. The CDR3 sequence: CATSTGTYGYTF. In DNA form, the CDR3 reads TGTGCCACCTCGACAGGGACCTATGGCTACACCTTC.

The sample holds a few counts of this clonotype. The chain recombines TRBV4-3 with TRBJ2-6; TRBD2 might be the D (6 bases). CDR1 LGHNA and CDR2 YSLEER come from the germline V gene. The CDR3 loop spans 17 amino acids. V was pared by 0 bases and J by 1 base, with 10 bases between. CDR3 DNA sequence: TGCGCCAGCAGCCAAGACGGCGGGGCTTCTGGGGCCAACGTCCTGACTTTC. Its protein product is CASSQDGGASGANVLTF.

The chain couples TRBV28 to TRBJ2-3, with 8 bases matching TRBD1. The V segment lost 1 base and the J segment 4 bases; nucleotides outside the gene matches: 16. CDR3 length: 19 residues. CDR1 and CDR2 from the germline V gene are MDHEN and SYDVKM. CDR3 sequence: CASSLYQRQGPALPDTQYF. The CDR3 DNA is TGTGCCAGCAGTTTATATCAAAGACAGGGGCCCGCGTTGCCAGATACGCAGTATTTT.